The entry that follows covers one TCR beta chain sequence. Germline V gene sequence: CDR1 SGHDN, CDR2 FVKESK. V was trimmed by 0 bases and J by 4 bases, leaving 14 bases between them. This CDR3 region has 16 residues. The data belong to a study of shared T cell receptors in the human thymus. The data were produced by immunoSEQ multiplex PCR, yet TCRdb's version contains in-frame clones alone and is incomplete. The sample yields hundreds of thousands of clones, around 82% seen once. These same records also appear under a second study, on human thymus T cells. That paper states: The donor group consisted of healthy Finnish infants who were having corrective surgery for congenital heart defects. Obtained as resections during corrective heart surgery, the thymus tissue was then studied. Apparent skewing of V and J gene usage characterized both thymic and blood repertoires.

Material: thymocytes. The origin of this receptor is a boy under two years old with a congenital heart defect. The rearrangement links TRBV14 to TRBJ2-3; D is perhaps TRBD1 (6 bases). The CDR3 sequence: CASSQEAGARADTQYF. CDR3 DNA sequence: TGTGCCAGCAGCCAAGAGGCAGGGGCTCGTGCAGATACGCAGTATTTT.